Shown below are 9 T cell receptor beta chains from a single sample sequenced in a study of blood T cell repertoires in COVID-19. Profiling relied on immunoSEQ multiplex PCR, and the TCRdb table lists in-frame clones only, not all of them. The table has about 40,000 clones, 65% to 85% seen once. The sequenced material came from peripheral blood. These receptors were obtained from an elderly man with active or convalescent COVID-19.

V and J are TRBV5-4 and TRBJ1-2; 10 bases align to TRBD1. V lost 10 bases, J lost 2 bases, and 5 bases stayed unmatched. The CDR3 covers 13 residues. The germline CDR1 and CDR2 sequences are SGHNT and YYREEE (reference sequence). CDR3: CAVDRGRNYGYTF. The CDR3, as DNA: TGTGCCGTCGACAGGGGGCGGAACTATGGCTACACCTTC.

The genes are TRBV7-2 and TRBJ1-1; no definite D call. The length of the CDR3 is 18 residues. V gave up 5 bases and J gave up 0 bases, with 22 bases separating them. Germline V gene lookup returns CDR1 SGHTA and CDR2 FQGNSA. CDR3 sequence (DNA): TGTGCCAGCAGCCCCAACGGACCGTATACTAGCATGAACACTGAAGCTTTCTTT. Its translation is CASSPNGPYTSMNTEAFF.

The chain couples TRBV7-2 to TRBJ2-7; D ambiguous. The CDR3 extends over 14 amino acids. In germline, CDR1 is SGHTA, CDR2 FQGNSA. V was shortened by 1 base and J by 6 bases, with 13 bases between the two germline ends. CDR3 region: CASSLEVASPEQYF. The CDR3 nucleotides are TGTGCCAGCAGCTTAGAAGTAGCCTCCCCCGAGCAGTACTTC.

The chain combines TRBV5-4 with TRBJ1-3, with a tentative D call TRBD1 (6 bases). The CDR3 length is 17 residues. CDR1 SGHNT and CDR2 YYREEE come from the germline V gene (reference sequence). V shed 4 bases and J shed 0 bases, with 17 bases lying between them. The CDR3 loop reads CASSPHTGSRSGNTIYF. CDR3 coding DNA: TGTGCCAGCAGCCCACATACAGGGTCCCGCTCTGGAAACACCATATATTTT.

This rearrangement joins TRBV6-4 to TRBJ1-4, with 7 bases identical to TRBD1. This CDR3 contains 16 residues. The junction had 7 bases not matched to a gene; V was cut back by 5 bases and J by 1 base. Per germline, CDR1 MRHNA and CDR2 SNTAGT. The CDR3 spells CASSPARGETNEKLFF. CDR3 sequence (DNA): TGTGCCAGCAGTCCCGCCAGGGGGGAAACTAATGAAAAACTGTTTTTT.

V usage is TRBV5-1 and J usage is TRBJ2-3; a possible D gene is TRBD2 (5 bases). Trimming took 0 bases from V and 0 from J, leaving 8 bases between them. CDR1 and CDR2 (germline): SGHRS, YFSETQ. This CDR3 is 15 amino acids long. Written as DNA, the CDR3 is TGCGCCAGCAGCTTGGTGGACTTTAGCACAGATACGCAGTATTTT. Amino acid sequence: CASSLVDFSTDTQYF.

The chain links TRBV7-8 to TRBJ2-1, with 13 bases matching TRBD2. J was trimmed by 10 bases and V by 5 bases; bases with no gene match: 8. Germline V gene data show CDR1 as SGHVS and CDR2 as FQNEAQ. The length of the CDR3 is 15 residues. CDR3 region: CASSQTSGGAGEQFF. CDR3 in DNA: TGTGCCAGCAGCCAAACTAGCGGGGGGGCCGGGGAGCAGTTCTTC.

The CDR3 region has the DNA TGTGCCAGCTCACCGGGACAGCAAGAGACCCAGTACTTC. This encodes CASSPGQQETQYF. V is TRBV18 and J is TRBJ2-5, with 7 bases matching TRBD1. Germline V gives CDR1 KGHSH, CDR2 LQKENI. The CDR3 covers 13 residues. The trim removed 3 bases at V and 2 bases at J, leaving 0 bases unmatched.

CDR3 DNA sequence: TGTGCCAGCAGCCAAAACTTAGGATGGTGGTCGGGAACTGAAGCTTTCTTT. It codes for CASSQNLGWWSGTEAFF. The chain links TRBV7-2 to TRBJ1-1, with D unclear. With 5 bases removed from V and 5 bases from J, the gap between germline ends came to 24 bases. Germline V CDR1 and CDR2: SGHTA, FQGNSA. The CDR3 spans 17 residues.